This T cell receptor beta chain was identified during a study of beta chain features in type 1 diabetes. Findings and caveats of the study: Cells expressing TCR highly could be over-represented by cDNA sequencing. All four CD4+ subsets of Type 1 diabetes patients contained TCRB CDR3s that were moderately but significantly shorter. Insertion counts at VDJ junctions were lower in type 1 diabetes patients, who also showed more deletions there.

Regarding this clone: Its antigen is currently unknown.

TCRB transcripts that were expressed got sequenced, as all of the isolated RNA had been reverse transcribed. The data were produced by immunoSEQ multiplex PCR, yet TCRdb's version contains in-frame clones alone and is incomplete. The sample includes tens of thousands of clones, roughly two thirds of them seen just once. Germline values: CDR1 SQVTM, CDR2 ANQGSEA. The CDR3 totals 13 residues. J lost 5 bases, V lost 3 bases, and 5 bases had no gene match. This chain connects TRBV29-1 to TRBJ2-3; TRBD2 aligns across 7 bases. This clonotype was sampled from a woman aged 25 to 39 with type 1 diabetes. Input material: Tregs from blood. CDR3 sequence reads: CSVDQGRGDTQYF. The DNA of the CDR3 is TGCAGCGTTGATCAAGGGAGGGGAGATACGCAGTATTTT.